The 8 T cell receptor beta chains in this list originate from one sample, sequenced in a study of shared clonotypes between healthy human individuals (dated by TCRdb to 2020 to 2022). Library construction relied on the immunoSEQ multiplex PCR assay. Here the immuneACCESS table is served through TCRdb, limited to in-frame sequences with V and J called. Missing clones are a known gap in these copies; in checked studies unresolved V genes cover under half, and the rest lacks a known reason. The sample table records over 2 million clones; around 92% of these occur just once. 0.3% to 0.4% of the sample rests with the top ten. Sequenced: naive CD4+ T cells from PBMCs. The intended sense of this specimen's cell subset or site label: CD45RA+ positively selected. These TCRs come from a man between 18 and 29 years old in good health. Some clones in this sample may be carry-over from other donors' samples.

This clone was seen a handful of times. The identical CDR3 is also encoded by other nucleotide sequences in the sample. The chain uses TRBV7-3 and TRBJ1-1; unclear D gene. The CDR3 loop spans 13 amino acids. The ends were cut back, 3 bases at V and 2 bases at J, with 7 bases in the middle. Germline V gene lookup returns CDR1 SGHTA and CDR2 FQGTGA. CDR3 sequence reads: CASSLVANTEAFF. The DNA for the CDR3 is TGTGCCAGCAGCTTGGTTGCAAACACTGAAGCTTTCTTT.

The chain joins TRBV23-1 to TRBJ2-7, with TRBD1 matching 9 bases. TRBV23-1 is reported as an ORF; its role is uncertain. V lost 7 bases to trimming and J lost 3 bases; unmatched junction nucleotides: 16. The length of the CDR3 is 17 residues. CDR3 in amino acids: CASKRDRERRGLYEQYF. DNA for the CDR3: TGCGCCAGCAAAAGGGACAGGGAACGGCGGGGTCTCTACGAGCAGTACTTC.

This clone was picked up one time. The chain joins TRBV5-1 to TRBJ1-5, with 8 bases aligning to TRBD1. V was pared by 4 bases and J by 6 bases, with 9 bases of the junction left unmatched. The CDR3 extends over 15 amino acids. CDR1 and CDR2 (germline): SGHRS, YFSETQ. CDR3 coding DNA: TGCGCCAGCAGCACCACAGGGGGTCTAGGTCAGCCCCAGCATTTT. It encodes CASSTTGGLGQPQHF.

The CDR3 coding sequence is TGTGCCAGCAGCCACGGACAGGGACGGAACACTGAAGCTTTCTTT. Protein sequence: CASSHGQGRNTEAFF. V usage is TRBV11-3 and J usage is TRBJ1-1; 8 nucleotides match TRBD1. The CDR3 runs to 15 residues. Per the germline V gene, CDR1 is SGHNT and CDR2 is YENEEA. V gave up 5 bases and J gave up 1 base; unmatched junction bases: 6.

The chain couples TRBV10-3 to TRBJ2-7; 8 nucleotides line up with TRBD2. This CDR3 contains 19 residues. CDR1 is ENHRY, CDR2 SYGVKD, per germline. V trimming: 2 bases; J trimming: 0 bases; junction bases outside the gene matches: 15. The CDR3 here is CAISEGLLRAGGRSYEQYF. For the CDR3, the DNA is TGTGCCATCAGTGAGGGGCTGCTAAGGGCGGGAGGTCGCTCCTACGAGCAGTACTTC.

Comments on this clone: The sample carries other DNA sequences with the same CDR3. DNA of the CDR3: TGTGCCTGGAGTGTACGGCTGAACACTGAAGCTTTCTTT. Amino acid sequence: CAWSVRLNTEAFF. The chain carries TRBV30 and TRBJ1-1; D gene unclear. V was clipped by 0 bases and J by 0 bases, with 5 bases between them. This CDR3 is 13 amino acids long. The germline CDR1 and CDR2 sequences are GTSNPN and SVGIG (reference sequence).

V and J are TRBV29-1 and TRBJ1-1, with TRBD1 matching 7 bases. The CDR3 consists of 12 residues. After removal of 6 bases from V and 3 bases from J, the junction contained 4 bases not matched to a gene. CDR1 and CDR2 from the germline V gene are SQVTM and ANQGSEA. The CDR3 region is CSVTDRYTEAFF. The CDR3 DNA reads TGCAGCGTCACGGACAGGTACACTGAAGCTTTCTTT.

The CDR3 sequence: CAWKEAGVRETQYF. Here the CDR3 DNA reads TGTGCCTGGAAAGAAGCGGGAGTACGGGAGACCCAGTACTTC. The V and J genes are TRBV30 and TRBJ2-5, with 8 bases lining up with TRBD2. From germline, CDR1 is GTSNPN and CDR2 SVGIG (reference sequence). The length of the CDR3 is 14 residues. With V trimmed by 4 bases and J by 5 bases, 9 bases remained unmatched. Full variable domain (rest looked up from reference TRBV30 and TRBJ2-5): SQTIHQWPATLVQPVGSPLSLECTVEGTSNPNLYWYRQAAGRGLQLLFYSVGIGQISSEVPQNLSASRPQDRQFILSSKKLLLSDSGFYLCAWKEAGVRETQYFGPGTRLLVL.